The rows below give T cell receptor beta chains drawn from one sample of a study of siplizumab effects on memory and regulatory T cells. Method: immunoSEQ multiplex PCR; TCRdb's copy keeps in-frame clones and lacks some. The sample has about 64,000 clones, 95% to 98% seen once. Material for sequencing was naive CD8+ T cells sorted from blood. The origin of the receptors is a human donor in good health. Each CDR3 is given with its conserved first and last residue. The D gene is left open where the match is weak. Clone size appears in some rows only: once, few, many, or a class for an expanded clone.

abundance: .; d_gene: .; j_gene: TRBJ1-1; v_gene: TRBV19; CDR3nt: TGTGCCAGTAGTATTGGGGGCCGATTTGAAGCTTTCTTT; CDR3aa: CASSIGGRFEAFF
abundance: .; d_gene: .; j_gene: TRBJ1-6; v_gene: TRBV6-1; CDR3nt: TGTGCCAGCAGTGAAGACACAACGGGCTCCTATAATTCACCCCTCCACTTT; CDR3aa: CASSEDTTGSYNSPLHF
abundance: .; d_gene: TRBD1; j_gene: TRBJ2-2; v_gene: TRBV19; CDR3nt: TGTGCCAGTATTGGGGCGGACAGGGAAGAGGCCGGGGAGCTGTTTTTT; CDR3aa: CASIGADREEAGELFF
abundance: .; d_gene: .; j_gene: TRBJ2-1; v_gene: TRBV19; CDR3nt: TGTGCCAGTAGCCCTACCTCCTACAATGAGCAGTTCTTC; CDR3aa: CASSPTSYNEQFF
abundance: once; d_gene: .; j_gene: TRBJ1-2; v_gene: TRBV6-5; CDR3nt: TGTGCCAGCAGTAATCGACAGATTGGCTACACCTTC; CDR3aa: CASSNRQIGYTF
abundance: .; d_gene: .; j_gene: TRBJ1-3; v_gene: TRBV5-1; CDR3nt: TGCGCCAGCAGCTTGGACCGGGGGCCTGGAAACACCATATATTTT; CDR3aa: CASSLDRGPGNTIYF
abundance: .; d_gene: TRBD1; j_gene: TRBJ2-7; v_gene: TRBV7-9; CDR3nt: TGTGCCAGCAGCTTAGTGGCGGGACAGGGGGCCAACGAGCAGTACTTC; CDR3aa: CASSLVAGQGANEQYF
abundance: .; d_gene: TRBD1; j_gene: TRBJ1-1; v_gene: TRBV9; CDR3nt: TGTGCCAGCAGCGTAGGGGCAGGGGGACTGAACACTGAAGCTTTCTTT; CDR3aa: CASSVGAGGLNTEAFF
abundance: .; d_gene: TRBD1; j_gene: TRBJ1-5; v_gene: TRBV6-5; CDR3nt: TGTGCTACCGCCCGGGACAGGGGGCCTGGTCAGCCCCAGCATTTT; CDR3aa: CATARDRGPGQPQHF
abundance: .; d_gene: .; j_gene: TRBJ1-2; v_gene: TRBV6-5; CDR3nt: TGTGCCAGCAGTTACTCGATCGACTATGGCTACACCTTC; CDR3aa: CASSYSIDYGYTF
abundance: .; d_gene: .; j_gene: TRBJ2-6; v_gene: TRBV13; CDR3nt: TGTGCCAGCAGCTTAGGACCCCTCGGGGCCGGGGCCAACGTCCTGACTTTC; CDR3aa: CASSLGPLGAGANVLTF
abundance: .; d_gene: .; j_gene: TRBJ1-1; v_gene: TRBV7-7; CDR3nt: TGTGCCAGCAGCTTATCAGGGAACACTGAAGCTTTCTTT; CDR3aa: CASSLSGNTEAFF
abundance: .; d_gene: .; j_gene: TRBJ1-1; v_gene: TRBV4-1; CDR3nt: TGCGCCAGCAGCCAAGATGATTTGAACACTGAAGCTTTCTTT; CDR3aa: CASSQDDLNTEAFF
abundance: .; d_gene: TRBD2; j_gene: TRBJ2-1; v_gene: TRBV4-1; CDR3nt: TGCGCCAGCAGCCAAGATAACCTAGCGGGGTCGGGTGAGCAGTTCTTC; CDR3aa: CASSQDNLAGSGEQFF
abundance: .; d_gene: .; j_gene: TRBJ1-2; v_gene: TRBV4-1; CDR3nt: TGCGCCAGCAGCCAAGATTGGATAGGCTATGGCTACACCTTC; CDR3aa: CASSQDWIGYGYTF
abundance: once; d_gene: .; j_gene: TRBJ2-7; v_gene: TRBV5-6; CDR3nt: TGTGCCAGCAGCGGGTGGGTCGAGGGGGGTTACGAGCAGTACTTC; CDR3aa: CASSGWVEGGYEQYF
abundance: .; d_gene: TRBD1; j_gene: TRBJ1-5; v_gene: TRBV10-1; CDR3nt: TGCGCCAGCAGTGAGCCCGACAGGGCCCATCAGCCCCAGCATTTT; CDR3aa: CASSEPDRAHQPQHF
abundance: .; d_gene: .; j_gene: TRBJ2-7; v_gene: TRBV5-1; CDR3nt: TGCGCCAGTGGGACTGGTAGCTCCTACGAGCAGTACTTC; CDR3aa: CASGTGSSYEQYF
abundance: .; d_gene: .; j_gene: TRBJ2-7; v_gene: TRBV7-2; CDR3nt: TGTGCCAGCACCCTCGGAGGTTCTTTTACCTACGAGCAGTACTTC; CDR3aa: CASTLGGSFTYEQYF
abundance: .; d_gene: .; j_gene: TRBJ1-1; v_gene: TRBV11-1; CDR3nt: TGTGCCAGCAGCTTAGAGCCAGGCTATGAAGCTTTCTTT; CDR3aa: CASSLEPGYEAFF
abundance: .; d_gene: TRBD2; j_gene: TRBJ2-3; v_gene: TRBV10-2; CDR3nt: TGCGCCAGCAGTGAGCCTAGCGGGGCAAGCACAGATACGCAGTATTTT; CDR3aa: CASSEPSGASTDTQYF
abundance: .; d_gene: TRBD2; j_gene: TRBJ2-7; v_gene: TRBV2; CDR3nt: TGTGCCAGCAGTGAGGCTGGGGGGGGGACCTACGAGCAGTACTTC; CDR3aa: CASSEAGGGTYEQYF
abundance: .; d_gene: TRBD2; j_gene: TRBJ2-3; v_gene: TRBV9; CDR3nt: TGTGCCAGCAGCGTAGAAGCTAGCGGGGCTACAGATACGCAGTATTTT; CDR3aa: CASSVEASGATDTQYF
abundance: .; d_gene: TRBD2; j_gene: TRBJ2-7; v_gene: TRBV4-1; CDR3nt: TGCGCCAGCAGCCAGTCACTAGCGGTCCCATCCTACGAGCAGTACTTC; CDR3aa: CASSQSLAVPSYEQYF
abundance: .; d_gene: .; j_gene: TRBJ1-1; v_gene: TRBV14; CDR3nt: TGTGCCAGCAGCCAAGGTGTGTGGACTGAAGCTTTCTTT; CDR3aa: CASSQGVWTEAFF
abundance: .; d_gene: .; j_gene: TRBJ1-2; v_gene: TRBV7-9; CDR3nt: TGTGCCAGCAGCTTAGTGGAGGAGGGGTCTAACTATGGCTACACCTTC; CDR3aa: CASSLVEEGSNYGYTF
abundance: .; d_gene: .; j_gene: TRBJ1-2; v_gene: TRBV4-3; CDR3nt: TGCGCCAGCAGCCAAGTAGGGGAAAACTATGGCTACACCTTC; CDR3aa: CASSQVGENYGYTF
abundance: .; d_gene: .; j_gene: TRBJ1-4; v_gene: TRBV9; CDR3nt: TGTGCCAGCAGCGTAGGGACGAGTGAAAAACTGTTTTTT; CDR3aa: CASSVGTSEKLFF
abundance: .; d_gene: .; j_gene: TRBJ1-2; v_gene: TRBV9; CDR3nt: TGTGCCAGCAGCGGGGAGATCCGGGGGAACTATGGCTACACCTTC; CDR3aa: CASSGEIRGNYGYTF
abundance: .; d_gene: .; j_gene: TRBJ1-2; v_gene: TRBV5-8; CDR3nt: TGTGCCAGCAGCTTGTCAGAATCCTATGGCTACACCTTC; CDR3aa: CASSLSESYGYTF
abundance: .; d_gene: .; j_gene: TRBJ2-7; v_gene: TRBV12-5; CDR3nt: TGTGCTAGTGGTTTGGCTGCGACAGTTTCCTACGAGCAGTACTTC; CDR3aa: CASGLAATVSYEQYF
abundance: .; d_gene: TRBD2; j_gene: TRBJ2-3; v_gene: TRBV9; CDR3nt: TGTGCCAGCAGCGTGAGCGGGGGCACAGATACGCAGTATTTT; CDR3aa: CASSVSGGTDTQYF
abundance: .; d_gene: .; j_gene: TRBJ1-2; v_gene: TRBV5-6; CDR3nt: TGTGCCAGCAGCTTGGACAGGGAGGGAGCTAACTATGGCTACACCTTC; CDR3aa: CASSLDREGANYGYTF
abundance: .; d_gene: .; j_gene: TRBJ2-1; v_gene: TRBV7-9; CDR3nt: TGTGCCAGCAGCTTAGCTTACAATGAGCAGTTCTTC; CDR3aa: CASSLAYNEQFF
abundance: once; d_gene: .; j_gene: TRBJ2-7; v_gene: TRBV4-1; CDR3nt: TGCGCCAGCAGCCAAGGAAGGTCCAGCTCCTACGAGCAGTACTTC; CDR3aa: CASSQGRSSSYEQYF
abundance: .; d_gene: .; j_gene: TRBJ2-7; v_gene: TRBV9; CDR3nt: TGTGCCAGCAGCGTAGGGGGACTGGGGGCCTACGAGCAGTACTTC; CDR3aa: CASSVGGLGAYEQYF
abundance: .; d_gene: .; j_gene: TRBJ1-1; v_gene: TRBV13; CDR3nt: TGTGCCAGCAGCTTAGAAGGTGTAGCTTTCTTT; CDR3aa: CASSLEGVAFF
abundance: .; d_gene: TRBD2; j_gene: TRBJ2-1; v_gene: TRBV11-3; CDR3nt: TGTGCCAGCAGCTTTCGTGGCGGGGGGTACAATGAGCAGTTCTTC; CDR3aa: CASSFRGGGYNEQFF
abundance: .; d_gene: .; j_gene: TRBJ1-5; v_gene: TRBV19; CDR3nt: TGTGCCAGTAGTAGTAAAGGGGGAATGGGTCAGCCCCAGCATTTT; CDR3aa: CASSSKGGMGQPQHF
abundance: .; d_gene: .; j_gene: TRBJ2-5; v_gene: TRBV4-2; CDR3nt: TGTGCCAGCAGCCAAGCGTTAGCGAGCAAGGAGACCCAGTACTTC; CDR3aa: CASSQALASKETQYF
abundance: .; d_gene: TRBD2; j_gene: TRBJ2-1; v_gene: TRBV4-1; CDR3nt: TGCGCCAGCAGCCAGGTAGCGGGGGGCGGTGAGCAGTTCTTC; CDR3aa: CASSQVAGGGEQFF
abundance: .; d_gene: .; j_gene: TRBJ2-3; v_gene: TRBV29-1; CDR3nt: TGCAGCGCCCCCGGCGATACGCAGTATTTT; CDR3aa: CSAPGDTQYF
abundance: .; d_gene: .; j_gene: TRBJ2-3; v_gene: TRBV9; CDR3nt: TGTGCCAGCAGCGTTCAGGGTGGCAGCACAGATACGCAGTATTTT; CDR3aa: CASSVQGGSTDTQYF